This T cell receptor (beta chain) was recorded in a study of regulatory T cells in long-lasting Graves disease. The CDR3 is made up of 13 amino acids. The V gene's germline CDR1 is LNHDA and CDR2 SQIVND (reference sequence). The ends were cut back, 6 bases at V and 4 bases at J, with 11 bases in the middle. Libraries of TCR beta came from iRepertoire HTBI primers plus Arm-PCR of CDR3 regions. Using its own MiXCR run on the multiplex PCR reads, TCRdb lists one record per CDR3 protein. Of about 620,000 distinct CDR3 sequences detected, under 20% appear once; the ten largest clones hold roughly 18%. The sample's time point: newly diagnosed GD, antithyroid drugs for less than 3 months. Extracted RNA from PBMCs served as the source of the TCR library. The data were also submitted as part of a second study, on T cells in Graves' hyperthyroidism and ophthalmopathy. As reported in that work: Hyperthyroidism of Graves' type that showed no ophthalmopathy progression within 18 months was stable.

This chain uses TRBV19 with TRBJ2-3; either TRBD1 or TRBD2 may supply D (5 bases each). Sequences were derived from peripheral blood mononuclear cells (PBMCs), sampled at new diagnosis, from a patient treated with antithyroid drugs. The clonotype was recovered from a woman in her twenties or thirties with Graves disease. DNA of the CDR3: TGTGCCAGTAGCCGGGGACGGTCAGATACGCAGTATTTT. Amino acid sequence: CASSRGRSDTQYF.